Listed below are T cell receptor beta chains from one sample, sequenced in a study of cytomegalovirus exposure and HLA in healthy donors. This table comes from immunoSEQ multiplex PCR, and its TCRdb copy is limited to in-frame clones, with some not included. The data show about 150,000 clones, about 76% seen once. Input material: PBMCs. Source of these receptors: a human donor in good health. The CDR3 runs from the conserved cysteine through the conserved F or W. D genes are given only for firm matches. The size of a clone is reported for some rows only, either as once, few or many, or as a class for expanded clones.

v_gene,j_gene,d_gene,abundance,CDR3aa,CDR3nt
TRBV19,TRBJ2-4,TRBD2,few,CASSMIVAGALSKNIQYF,TGTGCCAGTAGTATGATAGTAGCGGGAGCCCTAAGCAAAAACATTCAGTACTTC
TRBV11-1,TRBJ1-6,.,once,CASSLNEGWNSPLHF,TGTGCCAGCAGCTTAAATGAGGGTTGGAATTCACCCCTCCACTTT
TRBV6-5,TRBJ1-2,.,.,CASSYSESSYGYTF,TGTGCCAGCAGTTACTCGGAGAGTTCCTATGGCTACACCTTC
TRBV5-1,TRBJ2-2,.,.,CASSIGLMGGTGELFF,TGCGCCAGCAGCATAGGACTGATGGGTGGCACCGGGGAGCTGTTTTTT
TRBV5-1,TRBJ2-1,TRBD2,.,CASSPGLAGGSNEQFF,TGCGCCAGCAGCCCGGGACTAGCGGGGGGCAGCAATGAGCAGTTCTTC
TRBV28,TRBJ1-5,TRBD1,.,CASSEGQGNQPQHF,TGTGCCAGCAGTGAGGGACAGGGCAATCAGCCCCAGCATTTT
TRBV4-1,TRBJ2-2,.,.,CASSQAVGGGELFF,TGCGCCAGCAGCCAAGCCGTGGGGGGAGGGGAGCTGTTTTTT
TRBV2,TRBJ1-1,.,.,CAPSGVENTEAFF,TGTGCCCCTAGCGGGGTTGAGAACACTGAAGCTTTCTTT
TRBV4-1,TRBJ2-7,TRBD1,once,CASSLDSGQTSYEQYF,TGCGCCAGCAGCCTTGACTCGGGACAGACCTCCTACGAGCAGTACTTC
TRBV2,TRBJ2-5,.,few,CASSVLGRTGKETQYF,TGTGCCAGCAGTGTCTTAGGTCGCACAGGGAAAGAGACCCAGTACTTC
TRBV4-2,TRBJ2-5,TRBD2,.,CASSPGLAGETQYF,TGTGCCAGCAGCCCGGGACTAGCAGGCGAGACCCAGTACTTC
TRBV6-1,TRBJ1-5,.,.,CASSESEYSNQPQHF,TGTGCCAGCAGTGAAAGTGAGTATAGCAATCAGCCCCAGCATTTT
TRBV2,TRBJ2-3,TRBD2,.,CASKTSGTARMYF,TGTGCCAGCAAGACTAGCGGGACTGCTCGCATGTATTTT
TRBV5-4,TRBJ1-5,TRBD1,few,CASSPVPGTGDQPQHF,TGTGCCAGCAGCCCCGTCCCCGGGACAGGGGATCAGCCCCAGCATTTT
TRBV19,TRBJ2-2,TRBD2,.,CASSIGGATSGRNTGELFF,TGTGCCAGTAGTATCGGCGGTGCGACTAGCGGGAGGAACACCGGGGAGCTGTTTTTT
TRBV5-1,TRBJ2-1,TRBD2,once,CASRPPLTSGRANEQFF,TGCGCCAGCAGACCGCCTCTGACTAGCGGGAGGGCCAATGAGCAGTTCTTC
TRBV4-3,TRBJ1-3,.,.,CASSQETDSRNTIYF,TGCGCCAGCAGCCAAGAAACGGACAGCCGAAACACCATATATTTT
TRBV9,TRBJ2-2,.,.,CASSVGGPSSSGELFF,TGTGCCAGCAGCGTAGGGGGGCCGTCGTCCTCCGGGGAGCTGTTTTTT
TRBV18,TRBJ1-5,TRBD1,.,CASSPVGTGPQPQHF,TGTGCCAGCTCACCAGTGGGGACAGGGCCTCAGCCCCAGCATTTT
TRBV6-5,TRBJ1-2,.,.,CASRRNLGDGYTF,TGTGCCAGCAGGCGAAACTTAGGAGACGGCTACACCTTC
TRBV6-6,TRBJ1-1,.,few,CASSFIREEAFF,TGTGCCAGCAGTTTCATCCGGGAGGAAGCTTTCTTT
TRBV20-1,TRBJ2-7,TRBD2,.,CSPFSGGEQYF,TGCAGCCCCTTCTCGGGGGGTGAGCAGTACTTC
TRBV10-3,TRBJ1-2,TRBD1,.,CAISADRVNYGYTF,TGTGCCATCAGTGCTGACAGGGTCAACTATGGCTACACCTTC